A single sample gave rise to the 21 T cell receptor beta chains below, sequenced in a study of blood T cell repertoires in COVID-19. TCRdb's copy holds only in-frame clones and misses some; the assay was immunoSEQ multiplex PCR. This table has under 200,000 clones, over 75% appearing once. Sample: PBMCs or T cells enriched from blood (not recorded which). All receptors derive from a woman in her late teens or twenties who had recovered from COVID-19.

J is TRBJ2-2 and V is TRBV7-2, with TRBD1 matching over 9 bases. V lost 1 base, J lost 4 bases, and 4 bases stayed unmatched. The CDR3 covers 16 residues. Germline CDR1 reads SGHTA; CDR2 reads FQGNSA. DNA for the CDR3: TGTGCCAGCAGCTTAGAACAGGGGGCGAGCACCGGGGAGCTGTTTTTT. Translating it yields CASSLEQGASTGELFF.

The chain carries TRBV9 and TRBJ2-7, with a weak D call TRBD2 (6 bases). Trimming removed 0 bases from V and 1 base from J, with 11 bases in between. CDR1 and CDR2 (germline): SGDLS, YYNGEE. The CDR3 runs 15 residues. The CDR3 here is CASSVDEGRSYEQYF. In DNA form, the CDR3 reads TGTGCCAGCAGCGTAGATGAGGGGAGGTCCTACGAGCAGTACTTC.

The chain joins TRBV5-6 to TRBJ1-1; 11 nucleotides align to TRBD1. Germline V lookup: CDR1 SGHDT, CDR2 YYEEEE. This CDR3 contains 14 residues. V shed 2 bases and J 5 bases; nucleotides not matched to a gene: 2. The CDR3 DNA is TGTGCCAGCAGCTTTGGACAGGGGGCAACTGAAGCTTTCTTT. Protein: CASSFGQGATEAFF.

J is TRBJ2-5 and V is TRBV28; 9 nucleotides agree with TRBD2. The V gene end was trimmed by 9 bases and the J gene end by 4 bases; junction bases not matched to a gene: 12. CDR3 length equals 15 residues. Germline V lookup: CDR1 MDHEN, CDR2 SYDVKM. This CDR3 is CASFEAGGLLETQYF. CDR3 DNA: TGTGCCAGTTTTGAAGCGGGAGGTTTACTAGAGACCCAGTACTTC.

A few counts support this clone. The rearrangement uses TRBV6-4 and TRBJ2-1; TRBD2 aligns across 7 bases. With V trimmed by 0 bases and J by 8 bases, 4 bases remained unmatched. Germline-derived CDR1 and CDR2 are MRHNA and SNTAGT. The CDR3 is 14 amino acids. The CDR3 sequence: CASSDSAGADEQFF. The CDR3 nucleotides read TGTGCCAGCAGTGACTCGGCGGGAGCGGATGAGCAGTTCTTC.

The CDR3 loop reads CASSSGLAGITDTQYF. CDR3 DNA sequence: TGCGCCAGCAGCTCCGGACTAGCGGGGATCACAGATACGCAGTATTTT. The genes are TRBV5-1 and TRBJ2-3; 12 bases are a match to TRBD2. Germline V lookup: CDR1 SGHRS, CDR2 YFSETQ. V lost 3 bases, J lost 2 bases, and 4 bases stayed unmatched. The CDR3 length is 16 residues.

This clone has only a few counts. This rearrangement joins TRBV10-3 to TRBJ2-5, with D uncertain. The CDR3 sequence is 15 residues long. Germline V gene lookup returns CDR1 ENHRY and CDR2 SYGVKD. Trimming shortened V by 0 bases and J by 1 base, and 9 bases separated the two germline ends. The CDR3 nucleotides are TGTGCCATCAGTGAGTCAAGAGGATTCCAAGAGACCCAGTACTTC. It specifies CAISESRGFQETQYF.

On this clone itself: Compared with germline, one end of the junction differs, possibly owing to a read error. The chain carries TRBV6-2 or TRBV6-3 and TRBJ2-5; 14 bases map to TRBD2. Germline CDR1 reads MNHEY; CDR2 reads SVGEGT. This CDR3 contains 17 residues. Here the CDR3 reads CASSPPPPGLAGEAQYF. The DNA for the CDR3 is TGTGCCAGCAGCCCTCCTCCACCGGGACTAGCGGGAGAGGCCCAGTACTTC.

This clone was recorded only once. The chain uses TRBV28 and TRBJ1-1, with TRBD1 as a possible D gene (5 bases). V gave up 3 bases and J gave up 1 base, with 6 bases separating them. The CDR3 spans 13 residues. Germline V gene sequence: CDR1 MDHEN, CDR2 SYDVKM. The CDR3 reads CASSFQGNTEAFF. DNA of the CDR3: TGTGCCAGCAGTTTTCAGGGGAACACTGAAGCTTTCTTT.

The sample holds one count of this clone. V usage is TRBV27 and J usage is TRBJ2-7; 7 bases match TRBD2. This CDR3 is built from 11 residues. J gave up 6 bases and V 5 bases, and 1 base lay outside the gene matches. Germline CDR1 is MNHEY and CDR2 is SMNVEV (reference sequence). CDR3 sequence: CASSGGGEQYF. The CDR3 DNA follows: TGTGCCAGCAGTGGGGGGGGCGAGCAGTACTTC.

This rearrangement joins TRBV5-4 to TRBJ2-6; weak D call: TRBD1 (6 bases). There are 14 residues in the CDR3. Germline V lookup: CDR1 SGHNT, CDR2 YYREEE (reference sequence). The V end lost 4 bases, the J end lost 2 bases, and 7 bases lay between the germline ends. The DNA of the CDR3 is TGTGCCAGCAGCGCAGGGGCTGGGGCCAACGTCCTGACTTTC. This translates into CASSAGAGANVLTF.

V is TRBV30 and J is TRBJ1-5; D remains ambiguous. The V and J ends lost 3 bases and 1 base respectively, with 7 bases between them. Per germline, CDR1 GTSNPN and CDR2 SVGIG (reference sequence). The CDR3 consists of 13 residues. The CDR3 here is CAWRQQSNQPQHF. CDR3 nucleotides: TGTGCCTGGAGACAGCAGAGCAATCAGCCCCAGCATTTT.

This chain links TRBV7-3 with TRBJ1-1; no clear D gene. Trimming cost V 2 bases and J 3 bases, with 10 bases left between them. The CDR3 length is 14 residues. Per the germline V gene, CDR1 is SGHTA and CDR2 is FQGTGA. CDR3 DNA: TGTGCCAGCAGCTTATTGGGAGGGCACACTGAAGCTTTCTTT. It is translated as CASSLLGGHTEAFF. The full variable domain, completed using reference TRBV7-3 and TRBJ1-1, is GAGVSQTPSNKVTEKGKYVELRCDPISGHTALYWYRQSLGQGPEFLIYFQGTGAADDSGLPNDRFFAVRPEGSVSTLKIQRTERGDSAVYLCASSLLGGHTEAFFGQGTRLTVV.

V usage is TRBV10-3 and J usage is TRBJ2-7, with 11 bases matching TRBD2. The ends lost 10 bases at V and 2 bases at J; junction bases unmatched: 10. The CDR3 covers 15 residues. CDR1 is ENHRY and CDR2 is SYGVKD in the germline V gene. The CDR3 DNA follows: TGTGCCACGACAGCCGCGACTAGCGGGGCCTACGAGCAGTACTTC. The encoded protein is CATTAATSGAYEQYF.

The V gene is TRBV9, the J gene TRBJ2-7, with 8 bases matching TRBD2. The CDR3 covers 15 residues. Germline loops: CDR1 SGDLS, CDR2 YYNGEE. V shed 0 bases, J shed 3 bases, and the junction held 5 bases outside the gene matches. CDR3 coding DNA: TGTGCCAGCAGCGTAGAGGCGGGAGGCAGCTACGAGCAGTACTTC. It specifies CASSVEAGGSYEQYF.

The gene calls are TRBV10-2 and TRBJ2-1; D unclear. The ends were cut back, 9 bases at V and 9 bases at J, with 15 bases in the middle. This CDR3 is built from 12 residues. In germline, CDR1 is WSHSY, CDR2 SAAADI. The CDR3 sequence: CASRVVNFEQFF. Written as DNA, the CDR3 is TGCGCCAGTCGAGTTGTCAACTTTGAGCAGTTCTTC.

The gene calls are TRBV2 and TRBJ2-1; D may be TRBD2 (5 bases). The germline CDR1 and CDR2 sequences are SNHLY and FYNNEI. The CDR3 contains 16 residues. The ends were cut back, 4 bases at V and 1 base at J, with 14 bases in the middle. Here the CDR3 DNA reads TGTGCCAGCAGTGTGAGCAGCGGTTCATCCTACAATGAGCAGTTCTTC. This gives the protein CASSVSSGSSYNEQFF.

The J gene is TRBJ2-1, the V gene TRBV28, with D perhaps matching TRBD1 (5 bases). With 6 bases removed from V and 4 bases from J, the gap between germline ends came to 25 bases. The CDR3 has 18 residues. The germline V gene has CDR1 MDHEN and CDR2 SYDVKM. As DNA, the CDR3 is TGTGCCAGCAGCTCCCCAAGCCCCGGACAACTGAAATACAATGAGCAGTTCTTC. Its translation is CASSSPSPGQLKYNEQFF.

This chain uses TRBV5-1 with TRBJ2-1, with 13 bases that match TRBD2. Trimming at V came to 2 bases and at J to 0 bases, leaving 11 bases not matched to a gene. This CDR3 has 20 amino acids. The germline V gene encodes CDR1 SGHRS and CDR2 YFSETQ. This CDR3 reads CASSLRGLAGVKSSYNEQFF. The CDR3 DNA reads as TGCGCCAGCAGCTTACGTGGACTAGCGGGAGTGAAGAGCTCCTACAATGAGCAGTTCTTC.

The rearrangement uses TRBV19 and TRBJ1-2; TRBD1 aligns across 9 bases. The CDR3 is 15 residues long. The germline CDR1 and CDR2 sequences are LNHDA and SQIVND (reference sequence). V lost 5 bases and J lost 7; bases outside the gene matches: 11. The CDR3 nucleotides read TGTGCCAGTAGTGCCAGGACAGGGGTCCTTCTTGGCTACACCTTC. Translated, it gives CASSARTGVLLGYTF.

The chain uses TRBV29-1 and TRBJ2-5; tentative D call: TRBD2 (7 bases). The CDR3 runs 15 residues. Germline V gives CDR1 SQVTM, CDR2 ANQGSEA. Trimming left V 8 bases short and J 2 bases short, with 21 bases between. The CDR3 protein is CSLRGAMEWQETQYF. The CDR3 DNA reads TGCAGCCTCCGGGGGGCAATGGAGTGGCAAGAGACCCAGTACTTC. Looking up the rest from reference TRBV29-1 and TRBJ2-5 gives the full variable domain: SAVISQKPSRDICQRGTSLTIQCQVDSQVTMMFWYRQQPGQSLTLIATANQGSEATYESGFVIDKFPISRPNLTFSTLTVSNMSPEDSSIYLCSLRGAMEWQETQYFGPGTRLLVL.